This T cell receptor (beta chain) was captured by sequencing in a study of spatial heterogeneity in lung cancer. Background on the study: Within raw reads, each unique TCR and UMI combination appeared on average more than ten times.

Each TCR cDNA molecule bore a unique molecular identifier. TCRdb called the 5' RACE reads again in MiXCR, with one record for every CDR3 protein. Of tens of thousands of distinct CDR3 sequences listed, 13% were seen once; the top ten hold over 5.5%. Study-wide results and caveats: There were more appearances of ubiquitous expanded tumor TCRs in blood at resection than at follow-up.

Time point reported: sample taken at primary tumor resection. Unsorted whole RNA of tumor, nontumor lung or frozen PBMC was sequenced. Samples were donated by 72 untreated early-stage non-small cell lung cancer patients. On this clonotype itself: Antigen specificity is unknown.

The origin of this receptor is a male donor with early-stage non-small cell lung cancer. This specimen was PBMCs, taken at surgery.

The CDR3 region has the DNA TGTGCCAGCAGCCCAATCGGGGGCGATACGCAGTATTTT. This sequence encodes CASSPIGGDTQYF. This chain connects TRBV12-3 or TRBV12-4 to TRBJ2-3, with D perhaps given as TRBD1 or TRBD2 (6 bases each). V was pared by 6 bases and J by 6 bases, with 13 bases between. The CDR3 consists of 13 residues.